These T cell receptor beta chains were read from a single sample in a study of blood T cell repertoires in COVID-19. Profiled with immunoSEQ multiplex PCR; TCRdb holds only in-frame clones, not every one. The table includes under 550,000 clones, around nine tenths detected once. Input material: peripheral blood. Source of these receptors: a man between 18 and 35 years old with COVID-19, enrolled during active disease. The CDR3 runs from the conserved cysteine through the conserved F or W. Each record gives: V gene, clone size, D gene, J gene, CDR3 protein, CDR3 DNA. The D gene is left open where the match is weak. The listing skips clone size in some rows; elsewhere it reads once, few, many or a size class.

TRBV6-6	NA	TRBD1	TRBJ1-1	CASGGTAIEAFF	TGTGCCAGCGGCGGGACAGCAATAGAAGCTTTCTTT
TRBV10-2	NA	NA	TRBJ2-7	CASSESEDRTYEQYF	TGCGCCAGCAGTGAGTCAGAGGACAGAACCTACGAGCAGTACTTC
TRBV19	NA	NA	TRBJ1-1	CASSMRADTEAFF	TGTGCCAGTAGTATGAGGGCGGACACTGAAGCTTTCTTT
TRBV27	NA	NA	TRBJ2-3	CASRSISRFTDTQYF	TGTGCCAGCAGGTCCATTAGCCGGTTCACAGATACGCAGTATTTT
TRBV29-1	NA	TRBD2	TRBJ2-1	CSATSGRGNEQFF	TGCAGCGCCACTAGCGGGCGGGGGAATGAGCAGTTCTTC
TRBV5-1	NA	TRBD1	TRBJ1-6	CASSLAGQGSSPLHF	TGCGCCAGCAGCTTGGCAGGACAGGGGAGTTCACCCCTCCACTTT
TRBV9	NA	TRBD1	TRBJ2-1	CASSPTGTGGYEQFF	TGTGCCAGCAGCCCCACCGGGACAGGGGGTTATGAGCAGTTCTTC
TRBV4-2	NA	NA	TRBJ2-1	CASSQSPGLANEQFF	TGTGCCAGCAGCCAAAGTCCGGGACTGGCCAATGAGCAGTTCTTC
TRBV7-6	NA	NA	TRBJ2-2	CASSKSTPGINGELFF	TGTGCCAGCAGCAAAAGTACCCCGGGTATTAACGGGGAGCTGTTTTTT
TRBV12-5	NA	NA	TRBJ2-2	CASGLIQGNTGELFF	TGTGCTAGTGGTTTGATTCAGGGGAACACCGGGGAGCTGTTTTTT
TRBV5-4	NA	TRBD2	TRBJ2-3	CASQNPLAGATDTQYF	TGTGCCAGCCAAAACCCCCTAGCGGGAGCCACAGATACGCAGTATTTT
TRBV29-1	once	NA	TRBJ1-2	CSVEESEVGYGYTF	TGCAGCGTTGAAGAGTCGGAGGTGGGCTATGGCTACACCTTC
TRBV5-1	many	TRBD2	TRBJ2-5	CASSPTSGGSETQYF	TGCGCCAGCAGTCCTACTAGCGGGGGCAGCGAGACCCAGTACTTC
TRBV7-2	NA	NA	TRBJ2-5	CASTDGGPQYF	TGTGCCAGCACCGACGGGGGGCCCCAGTACTTC
TRBV19	NA	NA	TRBJ2-3	CASSIEGAGDTQYF	TGTGCCAGTAGTATCGAGGGAGCCGGAGATACGCAGTATTTT
TRBV7-9	NA	TRBD1	TRBJ2-6	CASRFGDRGPYSGANVLTF	TGTGCCAGCCGCTTCGGGGACAGGGGACCCTACTCTGGGGCCAACGTCCTGACTTTC
TRBV6-5	NA	TRBD2	TRBJ2-7	CASKSVGTSNYEQYF	TGTGCCAGCAAGTCGGTTGGGACTAGCAACTACGAGCAGTACTTC
TRBV3-1/TRBV3-2	NA	TRBD1	TRBJ2-7	CASSHRGQTYEQYF	TGTGCCAGCAGCCATCGGGGACAGACCTACGAGCAGTACTTC
TRBV2	NA	TRBD1	TRBJ1-4	CASRQTGTGSEKLFF	TGTGCCAGCAGGCAAACCGGGACAGGGAGTGAAAAACTGTTTTTT
TRBV18	once	TRBD1	TRBJ2-2	CASSPRQGAGTGELFF	TGTGCCAGCTCACCAAGACAGGGGGCCGGCACCGGGGAGCTGTTTTTT
TRBV7-9	NA	NA	TRBJ2-7	CASSLRVVGQAEQYF	TGTGCCAGCAGCTTAAGGGTTGTGGGACAAGCCGAGCAGTACTTC
TRBV7-7	NA	TRBD2	TRBJ2-1	CASSLVPSGGVNEQFF	TGTGCCAGCAGCTTAGTCCCTAGCGGGGGGGTCAATGAGCAGTTCTTC
TRBV7-8	once	NA	TRBJ1-3	CASSLEGGPAGNTIYF	TGTGCCAGCAGCTTAGAGGGAGGTCCGGCTGGAAACACCATATATTTT
TRBV20-1	NA	NA	TRBJ2-3	CSAYTDTQYF	TGCAGTGCCTACACAGATACGCAGTATTTT
TRBV3-1/TRBV3-2	NA	TRBD2	TRBJ2-4	CASSQDFGRAGLGIQYF	TGTGCCAGCAGCCAAGATTTCGGGAGGGCCGGGTTGGGCATTCAGTACTTC
TRBV7-9	NA	TRBD1	TRBJ2-2	CASSLGLGQTNTGELFF	TGTGCCAGCAGCTTAGGACTGGGACAGACGAACACCGGGGAGCTGTTTTTT
TRBV19	NA	TRBD1	TRBJ2-2	CASSWQGADTGELFF	TGTGCCAGTAGCTGGCAGGGGGCGGACACCGGGGAGCTGTTTTTT
TRBV5-4	NA	TRBD1	TRBJ2-5	CASSMRQGVETQYF	TGTGCCAGCAGCATGCGACAGGGAGTGGAGACCCAGTACTTC
TRBV4-1	NA	NA	TRBJ2-3	CASSHPSTDTQYF	TGCGCCAGCAGCCACCCCTCCACAGATACGCAGTATTTT
TRBV12-3/TRBV12-4	once	NA	TRBJ2-1	CASNPTPYNEQFF	TGTGCCAGCAACCCTACCCCCTACAATGAGCAGTTCTTC
TRBV9	NA	NA	TRBJ1-6	CASSKTGLGTLHF	TGTGCCAGCAGCAAAACAGGATTGGGCACCCTCCACTTT
TRBV4-2	NA	TRBD2	TRBJ2-3	CASSQDLAGVDTQYF	TGTGCCAGCAGCCAAGATCTAGCGGGGGTCGATACGCAGTATTTT
TRBV5-4	NA	NA	TRBJ2-7	CASSTDWSSYEQYF	TGTGCCAGCAGCACGGACTGGAGCTCCTACGAGCAGTACTTC
TRBV5-1	once	NA	TRBJ1-2	CASSFWTATNYGYTF	TGCGCCAGCAGCTTTTGGACAGCTACTAACTATGGCTACACCTTC
TRBV23-1	NA	NA	TRBJ1-2	CASRLLILSEESNYGYTF	TGCGCCAGCAGACTACTAATACTTTCAGAAGAGTCTAACTATGGCTACACCTTC
TRBV5-1	NA	NA	TRBJ1-1	CASSTLRGRDEAFF	TGCGCCAGCAGCACCCTCAGGGGCCGGGATGAAGCTTTCTTT
TRBV10-2	NA	TRBD1	TRBJ1-1	CASSESWDSNTEAFF	TGCGCCAGCAGTGAGAGTTGGGACAGCAACACTGAAGCTTTCTTT
TRBV19	once	NA	TRBJ1-4	CASSFSSATNEKLFF	TGTGCCAGTAGTTTCAGTTCAGCAACTAATGAAAAACTGTTTTTT
TRBV25-1	NA	NA	TRBJ2-7	CASSDSGQGAYEQYF	TGTGCCAGCAGTGACTCCGGACAAGGCGCCTACGAGCAGTACTTC
TRBV29-1	NA	NA	TRBJ2-1	CSASGQLAPEQFF	TGCAGCGCCAGCGGCCAACTAGCCCCCGAGCAGTTCTTC
TRBV18	NA	NA	TRBJ1-2	CASSPGRTQYGYTF	TGTGCCAGCTCACCAGGCCGGACACAGTATGGCTACACCTTC
TRBV27	NA	NA	TRBJ2-2	CASSLQQGGLGELFF	TGTGCCAGCAGTTTACAACAGGGTGGTCTCGGGGAGCTGTTTTTT
TRBV19	NA	TRBD1	TRBJ1-1	CASIKDGTDGNTEAFF	TGTGCCAGTATTAAGGACGGGACAGATGGGAACACTGAAGCTTTCTTT
TRBV7-2	NA	NA	TRBJ1-1	CASSLVSAKNTEAFF	TGTGCCAGCAGCTTAGTATCTGCGAAGAACACTGAAGCTTTCTTT
TRBV18	NA	TRBD2	TRBJ2-3	CASSPPGLAGGFNNVDTQYF	TGTGCCAGCTCACCACCGGGACTAGCGGGGGGATTCAATAATGTGGATACGCAGTATTTT
TRBV6-5	few	NA	TRBJ2-7	CASSPHGGPFEQYF	TGTGCCAGCAGTCCCCATGGAGGGCCCTTCGAGCAGTACTTC
TRBV6-5	NA	NA	TRBJ1-5	CASSYSWASNQPQHF	TGTGCCAGCAGTTACTCGTGGGCCTCCAATCAGCCCCAGCATTTT
TRBV3-1/TRBV3-2	NA	NA	TRBJ1-4	CASTTGLTNEKLFF	TGTGCCAGCACCACGGGACTCACTAATGAAAAACTGTTTTTT
TRBV10-2	NA	NA	TRBJ1-1	CATSDGMNTEAFF	TGCGCCACGTCGGACGGGATGAACACTGAAGCTTTCTTT